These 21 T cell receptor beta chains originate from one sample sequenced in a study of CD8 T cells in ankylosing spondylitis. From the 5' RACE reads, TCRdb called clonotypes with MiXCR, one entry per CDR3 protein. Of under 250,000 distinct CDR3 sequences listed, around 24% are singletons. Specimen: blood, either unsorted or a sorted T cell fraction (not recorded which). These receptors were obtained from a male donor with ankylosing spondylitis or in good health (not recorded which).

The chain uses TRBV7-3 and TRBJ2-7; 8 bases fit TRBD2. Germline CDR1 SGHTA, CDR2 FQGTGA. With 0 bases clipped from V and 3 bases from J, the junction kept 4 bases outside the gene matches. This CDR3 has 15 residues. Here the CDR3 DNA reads TGTGCCAGCAGCTTAACGTATGGGACTAGCTACGAGCAGTACTTC. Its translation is CASSLTYGTSYEQYF.

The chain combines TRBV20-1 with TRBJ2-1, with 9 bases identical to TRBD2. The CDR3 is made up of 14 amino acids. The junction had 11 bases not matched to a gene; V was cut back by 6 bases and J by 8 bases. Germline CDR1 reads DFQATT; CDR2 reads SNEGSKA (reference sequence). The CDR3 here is CSALLAGLQYEQFF. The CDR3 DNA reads TGCAGTGCACTGCTAGCGGGACTACAGTATGAGCAGTTCTTC.

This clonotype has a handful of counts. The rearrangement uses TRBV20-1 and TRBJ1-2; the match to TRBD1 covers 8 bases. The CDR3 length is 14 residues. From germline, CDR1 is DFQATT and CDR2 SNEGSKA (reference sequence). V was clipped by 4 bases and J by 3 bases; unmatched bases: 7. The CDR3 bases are TGCAGTGCTACGGGGACAGGCGGCGACTATGGCTACACCTTC. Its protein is CSATGTGGDYGYTF.

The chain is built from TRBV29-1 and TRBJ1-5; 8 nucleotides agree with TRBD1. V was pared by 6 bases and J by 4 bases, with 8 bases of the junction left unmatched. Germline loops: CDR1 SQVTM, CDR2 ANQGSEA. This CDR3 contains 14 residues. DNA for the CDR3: TGCAGCGTGGGCGCAGGGGGCTATAATCAGCCCCAGCATTTT. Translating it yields CSVGAGGYNQPQHF.

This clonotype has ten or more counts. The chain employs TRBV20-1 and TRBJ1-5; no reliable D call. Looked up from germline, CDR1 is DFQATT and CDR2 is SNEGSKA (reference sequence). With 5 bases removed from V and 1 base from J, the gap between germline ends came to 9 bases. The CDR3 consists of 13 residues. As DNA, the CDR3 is TGCAGTGCTGCACGAGGCAGCAATCAGCCCCAGCATTTT. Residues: CSAARGSNQPQHF.

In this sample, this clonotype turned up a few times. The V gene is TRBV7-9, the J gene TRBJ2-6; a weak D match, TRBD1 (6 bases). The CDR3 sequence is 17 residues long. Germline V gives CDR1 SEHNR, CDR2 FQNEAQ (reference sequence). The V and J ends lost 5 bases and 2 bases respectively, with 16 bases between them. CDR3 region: CASSLDKTGTGANVLTF. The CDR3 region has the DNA TGTGCCAGCAGCCTCGATAAAACAGGGACTGGGGCCAACGTCCTGACTTTC.

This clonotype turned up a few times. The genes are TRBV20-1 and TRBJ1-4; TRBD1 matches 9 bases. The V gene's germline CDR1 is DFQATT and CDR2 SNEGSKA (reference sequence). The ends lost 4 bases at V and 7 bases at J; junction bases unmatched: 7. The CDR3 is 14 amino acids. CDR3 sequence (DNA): TGCAGTGCTACAGAACGGACAGGGGTTGAAAAACTGTTTTTT. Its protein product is CSATERTGVEKLFF.

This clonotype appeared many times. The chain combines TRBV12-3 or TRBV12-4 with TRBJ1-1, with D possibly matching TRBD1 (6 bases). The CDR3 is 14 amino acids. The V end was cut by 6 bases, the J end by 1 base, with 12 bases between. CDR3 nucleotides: TGTGCCAGCAGCAGACAGGTATCGAACACTGAAGCTTTCTTT. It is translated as CASSRQVSNTEAFF.

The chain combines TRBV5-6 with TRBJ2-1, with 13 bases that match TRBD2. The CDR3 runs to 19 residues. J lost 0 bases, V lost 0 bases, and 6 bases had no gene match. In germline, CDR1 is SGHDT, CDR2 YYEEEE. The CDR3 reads CASSLEGTSGVTSYNEQFF. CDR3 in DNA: TGTGCCAGCAGCTTGGAGGGGACTAGCGGGGTAACCTCCTACAATGAGCAGTTCTTC.

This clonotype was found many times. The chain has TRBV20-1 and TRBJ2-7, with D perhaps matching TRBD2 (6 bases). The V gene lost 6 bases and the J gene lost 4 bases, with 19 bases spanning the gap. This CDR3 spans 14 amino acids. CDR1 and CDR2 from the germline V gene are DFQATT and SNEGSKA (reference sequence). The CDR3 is CSAPSGTGLYEQYF. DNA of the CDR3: TGCAGTGCACCTTCCGGGACTGGGCTTTACGAGCAGTACTTC.

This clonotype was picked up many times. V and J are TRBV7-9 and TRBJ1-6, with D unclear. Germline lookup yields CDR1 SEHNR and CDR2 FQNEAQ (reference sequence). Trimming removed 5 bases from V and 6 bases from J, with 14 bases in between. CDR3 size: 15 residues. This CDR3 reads CASSPRPDGNSPLHF. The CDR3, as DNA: TGTGCCAGCAGCCCCAGGCCGGACGGTAATTCACCCCTCCACTTT.

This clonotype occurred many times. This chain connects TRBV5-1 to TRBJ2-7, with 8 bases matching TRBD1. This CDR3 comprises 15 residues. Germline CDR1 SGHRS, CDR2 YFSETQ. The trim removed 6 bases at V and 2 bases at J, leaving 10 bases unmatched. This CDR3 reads CASTIAGTGAYEQYF. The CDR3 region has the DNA TGCGCCAGCACCATAGCCGGGACAGGTGCCTACGAGCAGTACTTC. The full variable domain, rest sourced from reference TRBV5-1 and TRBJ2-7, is KAGVTQTPRYLIKTRGQQVTLSCSPISGHRSVSWYQQTPGQGLQFLFEYFSETQRNKGNFPGRFSGRQFSNSRSEMNVSTLELGDSALYLCASTIAGTGAYEQYFGPGTRLTVT.

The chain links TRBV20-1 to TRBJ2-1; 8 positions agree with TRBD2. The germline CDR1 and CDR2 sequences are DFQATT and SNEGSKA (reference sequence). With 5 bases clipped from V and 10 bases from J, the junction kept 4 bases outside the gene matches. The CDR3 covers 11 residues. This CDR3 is CSAPQREEQFF. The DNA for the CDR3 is TGCAGTGCTCCTCAGCGGGAGGAGCAGTTCTTC.

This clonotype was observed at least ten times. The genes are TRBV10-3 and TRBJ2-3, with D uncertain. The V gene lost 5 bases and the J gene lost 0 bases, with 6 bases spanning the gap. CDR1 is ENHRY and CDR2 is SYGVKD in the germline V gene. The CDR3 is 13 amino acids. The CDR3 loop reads CAISQPSTDTQYF. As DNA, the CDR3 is TGTGCCATCAGTCAACCTAGCACAGATACGCAGTATTTT.

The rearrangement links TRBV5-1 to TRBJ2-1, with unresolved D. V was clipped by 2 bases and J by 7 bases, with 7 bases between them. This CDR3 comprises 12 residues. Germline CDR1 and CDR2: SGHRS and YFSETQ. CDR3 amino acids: CASSLQWNEQFF. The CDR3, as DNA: TGCGCCAGCAGCTTACAGTGGAATGAGCAGTTCTTC.

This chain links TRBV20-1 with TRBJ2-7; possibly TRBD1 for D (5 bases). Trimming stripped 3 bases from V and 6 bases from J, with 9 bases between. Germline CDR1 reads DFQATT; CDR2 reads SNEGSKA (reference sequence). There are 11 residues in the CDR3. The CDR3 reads CSASREGEQYF. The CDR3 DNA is TGCAGTGCTAGCAGGGAAGGCGAGCAGTACTTC.

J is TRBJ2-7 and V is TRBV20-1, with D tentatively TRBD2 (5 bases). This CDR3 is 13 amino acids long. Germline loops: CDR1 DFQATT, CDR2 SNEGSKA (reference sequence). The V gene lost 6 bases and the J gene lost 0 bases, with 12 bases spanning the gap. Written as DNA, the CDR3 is TGCAGTGCCCACCCCAGCGGCTCCTACGAGCAGTACTTC. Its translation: CSAHPSGSYEQYF.

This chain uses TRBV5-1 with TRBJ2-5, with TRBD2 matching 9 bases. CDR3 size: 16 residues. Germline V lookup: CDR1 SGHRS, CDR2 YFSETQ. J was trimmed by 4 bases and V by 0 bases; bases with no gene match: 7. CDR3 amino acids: CASSLASSGDRETQYF. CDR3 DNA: TGCGCCAGCAGCTTGGCCTCTAGCGGGGATCGAGAGACCCAGTACTTC.

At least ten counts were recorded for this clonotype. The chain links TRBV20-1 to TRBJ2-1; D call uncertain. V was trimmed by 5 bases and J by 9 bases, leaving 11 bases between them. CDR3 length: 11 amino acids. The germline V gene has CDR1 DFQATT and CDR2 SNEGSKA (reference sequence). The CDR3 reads CSALPMGEQFF. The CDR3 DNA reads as TGCAGTGCTCTCCCAATGGGTGAGCAGTTCTTC.

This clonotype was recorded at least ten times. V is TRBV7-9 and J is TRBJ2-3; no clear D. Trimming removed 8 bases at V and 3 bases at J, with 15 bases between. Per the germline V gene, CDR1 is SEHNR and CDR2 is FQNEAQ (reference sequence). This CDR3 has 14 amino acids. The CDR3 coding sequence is TGTGCCAGCCAAGCTTTGGCTGGAACAGATACGCAGTATTTT. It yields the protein CASQALAGTDTQYF.

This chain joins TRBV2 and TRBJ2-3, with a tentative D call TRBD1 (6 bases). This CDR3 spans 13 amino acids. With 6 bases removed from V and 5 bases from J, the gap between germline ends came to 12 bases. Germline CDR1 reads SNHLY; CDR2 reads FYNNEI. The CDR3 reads CASSSDRLDTQYF. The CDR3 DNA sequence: TGTGCCAGCAGCAGCGACAGGCTAGATACGCAGTATTTT.